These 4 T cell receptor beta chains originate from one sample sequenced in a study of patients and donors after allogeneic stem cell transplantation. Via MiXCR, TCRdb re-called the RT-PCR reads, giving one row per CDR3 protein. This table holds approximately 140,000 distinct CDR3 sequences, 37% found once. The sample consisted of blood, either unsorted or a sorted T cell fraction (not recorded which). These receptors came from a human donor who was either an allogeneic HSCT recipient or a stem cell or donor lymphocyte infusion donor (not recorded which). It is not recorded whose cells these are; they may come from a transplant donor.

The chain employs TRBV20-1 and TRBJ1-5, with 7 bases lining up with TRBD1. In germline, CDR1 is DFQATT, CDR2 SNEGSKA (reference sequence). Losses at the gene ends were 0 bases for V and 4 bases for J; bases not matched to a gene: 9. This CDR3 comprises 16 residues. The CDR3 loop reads CSARDLEGAGNQPQHF. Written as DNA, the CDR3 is TGCAGTGCTAGAGATCTAGAGGGGGCGGGGAATCAGCCCCAGCATTTT.

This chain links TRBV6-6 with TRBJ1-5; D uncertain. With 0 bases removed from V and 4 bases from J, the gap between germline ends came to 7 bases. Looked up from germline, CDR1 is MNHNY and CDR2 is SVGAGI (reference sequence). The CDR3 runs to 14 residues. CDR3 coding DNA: TGTGCCAGCAGTTACTCGGATACGAATCAGCCCCAGCATTTT. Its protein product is CASSYSDTNQPQHF.

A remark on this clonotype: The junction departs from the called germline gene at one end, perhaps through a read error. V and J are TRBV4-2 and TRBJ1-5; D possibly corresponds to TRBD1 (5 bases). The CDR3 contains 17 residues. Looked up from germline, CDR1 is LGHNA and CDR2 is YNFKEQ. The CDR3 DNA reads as TGTGCCACCAGCCAAGCTAGGGGCCCCCAGAGCAATCAGCCCCAGCATTTT. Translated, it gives CATSQARGPQSNQPQHF.

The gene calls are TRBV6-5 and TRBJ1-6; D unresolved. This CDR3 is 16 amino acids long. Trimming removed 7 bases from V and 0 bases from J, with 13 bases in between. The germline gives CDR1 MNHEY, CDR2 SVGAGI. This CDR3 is CASNNGRPSYNSPLHF. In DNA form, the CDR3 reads TGTGCCAGCAACAACGGGAGACCCTCCTATAATTCACCCCTCCACTTT.